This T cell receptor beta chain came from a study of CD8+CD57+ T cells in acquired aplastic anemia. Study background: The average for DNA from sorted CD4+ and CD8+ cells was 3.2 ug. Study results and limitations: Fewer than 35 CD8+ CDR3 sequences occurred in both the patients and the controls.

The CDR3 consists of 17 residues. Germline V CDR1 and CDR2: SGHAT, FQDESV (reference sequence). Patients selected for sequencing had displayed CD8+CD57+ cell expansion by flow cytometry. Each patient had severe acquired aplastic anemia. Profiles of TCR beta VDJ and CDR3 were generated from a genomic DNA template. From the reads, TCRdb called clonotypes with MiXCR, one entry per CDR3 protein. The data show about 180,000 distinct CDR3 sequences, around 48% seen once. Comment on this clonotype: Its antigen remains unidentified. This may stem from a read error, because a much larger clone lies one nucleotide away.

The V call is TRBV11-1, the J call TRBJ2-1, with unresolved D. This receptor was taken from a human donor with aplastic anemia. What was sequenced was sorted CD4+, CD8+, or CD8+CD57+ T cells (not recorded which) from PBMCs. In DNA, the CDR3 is TGTGCCAGCAGCCCCCCGCTCAGGATGAGCTCCTACAATGAGCAGCTCTTC. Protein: CASSPPLRMSSYNEQLF. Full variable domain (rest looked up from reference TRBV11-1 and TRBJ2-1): EAEVAQSPRYKITEKSQAVAFWCDPISGHATLYWYRQILGQGPELLVQFQDESVVDDSQLPKDRFSAERLKGVDSTLKIQPAELGDSAMYLCASSPPLRMSSYNEQLFGPGTRLTVL.